The present TCR beta chain was sequenced within a study of shared clonotypes between healthy human individuals. Repertoires were generated with immunoSEQ multiplex PCR, while TCRdb's copy carries only in-frame clones and drops some. The sample consists of a few million clones, around 93% of them appearing once. CD45RO-negative cells were positively selected for CCR7, leaving out terminally differentiated effector memory CD45RA+ cells. V was clipped by 3 bases and J by 1 base, with 13 bases between them. The CDR3 is 16 amino acids. Germline V gene data show CDR1 as LNHNV and CDR2 as YYDKDF (reference sequence). This clone was seen only once.

This TCR was sampled from a man younger than 30 in good health. Some clones in this sample may be carry-over from other donors' samples. Material for sequencing was naive CD8+ T cells from PBMCs. The chain carries TRBV15 and TRBJ1-3; TRBD1 is a possible D gene (5 bases). CDR3 sequence: CATSSLSGPSGNTIYF. The CDR3 nucleotides read TGTGCCACCAGCAGCCTCTCGGGACCGTCTGGAAACACCATATATTTT.